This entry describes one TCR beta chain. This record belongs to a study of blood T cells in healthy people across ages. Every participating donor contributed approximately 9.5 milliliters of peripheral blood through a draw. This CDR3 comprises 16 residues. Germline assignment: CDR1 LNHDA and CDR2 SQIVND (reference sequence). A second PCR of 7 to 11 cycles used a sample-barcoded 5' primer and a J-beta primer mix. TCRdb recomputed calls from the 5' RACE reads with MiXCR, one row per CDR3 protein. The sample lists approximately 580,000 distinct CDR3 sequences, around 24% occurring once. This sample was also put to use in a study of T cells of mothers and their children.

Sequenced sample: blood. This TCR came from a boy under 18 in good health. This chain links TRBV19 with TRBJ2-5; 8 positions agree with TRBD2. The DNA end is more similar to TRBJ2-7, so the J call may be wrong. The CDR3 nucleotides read TGTGCCAGTAGTCTCCAAGGAGCGGGAGATCTCTACGAGCAGTACTTC. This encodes CASSLQGAGDLYEQYF.